Listed here is a single T cell receptor (beta chain). Original methodology: Reference gene primer amplification gave estimated nucleated cell counts. Generated by immunoSEQ multiplex PCR, the TCRdb table keeps only in-frame clones and is missing some. The V and J calls and clone size are taken from that table; D and trimming were inferred from the DNA. The sample holds around 120,000 clones, about 83% seen once. The data were taken from a study of blood T cell repertoires in COVID-19. Study overall: Acute and convalescent COVID-19 specimens originated in the United States, Italy and Spain. Sample material is recorded as cDNA or gDNA derived from T cells, B-cell-depleted T cells, or PBMCs.

The TCR originated in a man aged 80 or over with active or convalescent COVID-19. The sequenced sample consisted of peripheral blood.

The DNA for the CDR3 is TGTGCCAGCAGCGAAAGGGGGCAAGCCGGCGGGGAGCTGTTTTTT. This translates into CASSERGQAGGELFF. V is TRBV7-3 and J is TRBJ2-2; 7 bases match TRBD1. This CDR3 is built from 15 residues. In germline, CDR1 is SGHTA, CDR2 FQGTGA. The trim removed 5 bases at V and 7 bases at J, leaving 10 bases unmatched.